What follows describes a single TCR beta chain. Only one count was recorded for this clonotype. The antigen this receptor binds is unknown. No base-level quality is on record; no much larger clone is a single base apart. Evidence from one read is weak. From a lookup of the germline V gene, CDR1 and CDR2 are SGHVS and FNYEAQ. The trim is 1 base for V and 9 bases for J, with a gap of 18 bases between the germline ends. Reading from cysteine to phenylalanine, the CDR3 counts 15 amino acids. The read is trimmed to its CDR3 DNA, 45 bases read in frame from base 1. This sample was included in a study of T-cell reconstitution after alpha-beta-depleted transplantation in children (dated by TCRdb to the mid-2010s). For the wider study: The study quantitatively tracked T-cell immune reconstitution after TCRalphabeta/CD19-depleted allogeneic hematopoietic cell transplantation in children using TCR repertoire profiling. Study-level results and caveats: The apparently early recovery of alphabetaT-cell counts about two months after transplant reportedly depended on only several hundred rapidly expanded clones that came from non-depleted graft cells. The high TCRbeta diversity at day 60 in some patients was ascribed to recipient T cells and intrathymic progenitors that had survived conditioning. Over subsequent months, a decline in hyperexpanded clone frequencies was noted, and after one year, T-cell counts and TCRbeta diversity were mostly ascribed to newly produced T cells.

The library was made by PCR. TCRdb names Illumina HiSeq 2500 as the instrument used. To normalize quantification of the TCRbeta repertoire, the TCR libraries were built with molecular barcoding that relied on unique molecular identifiers. The raw public data were reprocessed by TCRdb itself: fastp quality trimming at Q25, MiXCR clonotype calling, in-frame beta chains only. Each entry is one CDR3 protein sequence, shown with its most common DNA and genes. The sample yields around 450,000 distinct CDR3 sequences; approximately 42% were counted once. The top ten hold under 35% of the sample. The sample's treatment or condition label is to be understood as: allogeneic hematopoietic cell transplantation with graft depleted of TCRalphabeta T cells and CD19 B cells. Transplant recipients were children who received TCRalphabeta/CD19-depleted allogeneic hematopoietic cell grafts.

Sequencing was performed on PBMCs, taken before TCRalphabeta/CD19-depleted stem cell transplant. The rearranged chain carries TRBV7-6 and TRBJ2-5; tentative D gene TRBD2, with 6 bases matching. The receptor was isolated from a girl aged 2-9 years with aplastic anemia, due to receive a stem cell transplant. The DNA sequence follows: TGTGCCAGCAGCTTAGTTCGGGGATCGGGGGAGCCCCAGTACTTC. The translation is CASSLVRGSGEPQYF.